The 8 T cell receptor beta chains reported below all come from one sample, sequenced in a study of CD8+ T cells in alopecia areata. Sequencing relied on a cDNA template that was reverse transcribed from extracted RNA. The protocol was immunoSEQ multiplex PCR, while the TCRdb copy is restricted to in-frame clones and leaves out a portion. The sample carries some 120,000 clones, approximately 60% recorded once. Treatment here: oral pan-JAK inhibitor, 5-10 mg twice daily. Sequenced material: CD4+ T cells sorted from blood, taken at week 4, from a patient treated with tofacitinib. The receptors come from a human donor with alopecia areata.

The gene calls are TRBV5-4 and TRBJ1-5; D call uncertain. CDR3 length: 13 residues. Germline V gives CDR1 SGHNT, CDR2 YYREEE (reference sequence). Deletions cut 1 base from V and 7 bases from J, with 9 bases between. CDR3 residues: CASSLQSGQPQHF. The CDR3 DNA is TGTGCCAGCAGCTTGCAATCCGGGCAGCCCCAGCATTTT. Supplemented by reference TRBV5-4 and TRBJ1-5, the full variable domain reads ETGVTQSPTHLIKTRGQQVTLRCSSQSGHNTVSWYQQALGQGPQFIFQYYREEENGRGNFPPRFSGLQFPNYSSELNVNALELDDSALYLCASSLQSGQPQHFGDGTRLSIL.

V gene TRBV30 combines with J gene TRBJ2-1, with D maybe TRBD2 (6 bases). CDR1 and CDR2 (germline): GTSNPN, SVGIG (reference sequence). V lost 2 bases to trimming and J lost 5 bases, with 13 bases between them. This CDR3 is built from 14 residues. CDR3: CAWSLGRRDNEQFF. CDR3 in DNA: TGTGCCTGGAGTTTGGGGAGGCGGGACAATGAGCAGTTCTTC.

The sample holds a few counts of this clone. The V and J genes are TRBV29-1 and TRBJ1-1, with 7 bases that match TRBD1. CDR3 length: 13 residues. V trimming: 3 bases; J trimming: 5 bases; junction bases outside the gene matches: 6. Germline V gives CDR1 SQVTM, CDR2 ANQGSEA. CDR3 nucleotide sequence: TGCAGCGTTGAGTCAGGGGGAGGAACTGAAGCTTTCTTT. As protein: CSVESGGGTEAFF. The entire variable domain, with the rest obtained from reference TRBV29-1 and TRBJ1-1, is as follows: SAVISQKPSRDICQRGTSLTIQCQVDSQVTMMFWYRQQPGQSLTLIATANQGSEATYESGFVIDKFPISRPNLTFSTLTVSNMSPEDSSIYLCSVESGGGTEAFFGQGTRLTVV.

The chain employs TRBV25-1 and TRBJ1-2, with D uncertain. Per the germline V gene, CDR1 is MGHDK and CDR2 is SYGVNS. The CDR3 is 12 amino acids. The V end was cut by 5 bases, the J end by 6 bases, with 10 bases between. The CDR3: CASSTQMDGYTF. CDR3 bases: TGTGCCAGCAGTACCCAAATGGATGGCTACACCTTC.

This chain joins TRBV7-9 and TRBJ2-4; D not resolved. Germline V gene sequence: CDR1 SEHNR, CDR2 FQNEAQ (reference sequence). This CDR3 contains 15 residues. V lost 5 bases to trimming and J lost 7 bases, with 18 bases between them. The CDR3 region is CASSPPTTRRNIQYF. CDR3 sequence (DNA): TGTGCCAGCAGCCCCCCGACAACCAGACGGAACATTCAGTACTTC.

V gene TRBV4-1 combines with J gene TRBJ2-2; the D gene could be TRBD1 or TRBD2 (5 bases each). Germline V CDR1 and CDR2: MGHRA, YSYEKL. The CDR3 totals 16 residues. V lost 0 bases, J lost 5 bases, and 13 bases lay in between. The CDR3 reads CASSQESRAGTGELFF. CDR3 nucleotide sequence: TGCGCCAGCAGCCAAGAATCCAGGGCGGGTACCGGGGAGCTGTTTTTT.

The gene calls are TRBV7-9 and TRBJ2-5, with D perhaps assigned TRBD1 or TRBD2 (5 bases each). V was cut by 5 bases and J by 5 bases, with 27 bases left in between. In germline, CDR1 is SEHNR, CDR2 FQNEAQ (reference sequence). CDR3 length equals 18 residues. The CDR3 DNA sequence: TGTGCCAGCAGCCCGTCTCGACGGGGCCAAGGACACCCGGAGACCCAGTACTTC. It specifies CASSPSRRGQGHPETQYF.

The genes are TRBV2 and TRBJ2-1; 13 nucleotides match TRBD2. CDR1 SNHLY and CDR2 FYNNEI come from the germline V gene. Unmatched junction bases numbered 10, after V lost 7 bases and J lost 10 bases. The CDR3 has 15 residues. The CDR3 loop reads CASKTRTSGSLEQFF. The CDR3 DNA reads TGTGCCAGCAAAACAAGGACTAGCGGGAGCTTAGAGCAGTTCTTC.